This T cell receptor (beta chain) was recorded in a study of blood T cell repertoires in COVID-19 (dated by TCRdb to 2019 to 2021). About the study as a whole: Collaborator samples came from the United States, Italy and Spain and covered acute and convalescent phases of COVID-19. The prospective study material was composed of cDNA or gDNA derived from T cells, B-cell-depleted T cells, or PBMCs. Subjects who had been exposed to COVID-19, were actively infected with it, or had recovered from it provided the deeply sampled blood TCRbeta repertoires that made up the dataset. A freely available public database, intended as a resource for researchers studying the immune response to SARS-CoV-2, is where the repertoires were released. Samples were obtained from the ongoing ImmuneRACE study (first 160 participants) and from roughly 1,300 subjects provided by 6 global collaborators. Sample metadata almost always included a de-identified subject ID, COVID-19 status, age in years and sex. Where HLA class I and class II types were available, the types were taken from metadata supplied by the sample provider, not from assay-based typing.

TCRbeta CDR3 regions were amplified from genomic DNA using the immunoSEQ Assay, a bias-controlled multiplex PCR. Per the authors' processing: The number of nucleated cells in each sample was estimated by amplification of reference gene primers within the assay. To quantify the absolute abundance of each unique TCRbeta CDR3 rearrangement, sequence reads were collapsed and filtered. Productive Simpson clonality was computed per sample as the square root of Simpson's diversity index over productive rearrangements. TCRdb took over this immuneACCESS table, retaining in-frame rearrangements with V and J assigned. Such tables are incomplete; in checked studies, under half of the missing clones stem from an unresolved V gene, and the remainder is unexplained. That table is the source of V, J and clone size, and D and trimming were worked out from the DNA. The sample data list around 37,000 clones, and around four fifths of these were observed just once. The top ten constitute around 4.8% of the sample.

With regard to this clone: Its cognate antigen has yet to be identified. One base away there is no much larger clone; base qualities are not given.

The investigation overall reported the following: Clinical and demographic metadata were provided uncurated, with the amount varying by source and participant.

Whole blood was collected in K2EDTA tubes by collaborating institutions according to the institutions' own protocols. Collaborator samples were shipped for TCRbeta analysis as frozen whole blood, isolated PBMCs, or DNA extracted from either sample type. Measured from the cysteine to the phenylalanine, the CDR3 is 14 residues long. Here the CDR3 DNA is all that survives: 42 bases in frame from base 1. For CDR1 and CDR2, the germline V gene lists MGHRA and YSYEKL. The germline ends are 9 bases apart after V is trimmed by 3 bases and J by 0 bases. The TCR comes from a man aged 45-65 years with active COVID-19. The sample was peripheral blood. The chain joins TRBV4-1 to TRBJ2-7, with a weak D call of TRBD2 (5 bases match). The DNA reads TGCGCCAGCAGCCAGGTCGACTACTCCTACGAGCAGTACTTC. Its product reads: CASSQVDYSYEQYF.